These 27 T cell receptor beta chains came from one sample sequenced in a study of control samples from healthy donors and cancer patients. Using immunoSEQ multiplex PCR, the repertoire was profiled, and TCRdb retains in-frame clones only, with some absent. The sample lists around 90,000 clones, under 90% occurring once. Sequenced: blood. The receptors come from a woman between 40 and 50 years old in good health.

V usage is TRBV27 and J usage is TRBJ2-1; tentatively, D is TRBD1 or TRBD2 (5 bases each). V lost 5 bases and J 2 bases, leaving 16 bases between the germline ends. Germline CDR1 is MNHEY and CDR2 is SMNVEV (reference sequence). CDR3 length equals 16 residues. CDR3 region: CASSPTAWGTYNEQFF. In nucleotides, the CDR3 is TGTGCCAGCAGTCCGACAGCCTGGGGGACCTACAATGAGCAGTTCTTC.

CDR3 coding DNA: TGCGCCAGCAGCCCACGAGGACAGCTCGAAAAACTGTTTTTT. This codes for CASSPRGQLEKLFF. The chain links TRBV4-1 to TRBJ1-4; D is perhaps TRBD1 (6 bases). Trimming left V 4 bases short and J 8 bases short, with 14 bases between. CDR3 size: 14 residues. CDR1 is MGHRA, CDR2 YSYEKL, per germline.

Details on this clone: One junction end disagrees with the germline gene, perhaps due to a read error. CDR3 amino acids: CASSLGGTVLF. The CDR3 DNA reads as TGTGCCAGCAGTTTGGGAGGCACCGTACTCTTC. The genes are TRBV12-3 or TRBV12-4 and TRBJ2-1, with a weak D call TRBD2 (6 bases). This CDR3 has 11 residues.

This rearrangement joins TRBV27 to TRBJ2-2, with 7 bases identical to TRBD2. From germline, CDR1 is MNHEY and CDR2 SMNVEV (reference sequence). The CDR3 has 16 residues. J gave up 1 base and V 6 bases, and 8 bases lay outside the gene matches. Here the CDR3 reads CASRMRLAVNTGELFF. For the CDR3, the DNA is TGTGCCAGCAGGATGAGGCTAGCGGTGAACACCGGGGAGCTGTTTTTT.

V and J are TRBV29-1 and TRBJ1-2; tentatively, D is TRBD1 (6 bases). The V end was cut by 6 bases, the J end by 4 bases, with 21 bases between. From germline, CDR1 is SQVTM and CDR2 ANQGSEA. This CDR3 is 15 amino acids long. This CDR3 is CSVPSLGGPSYGYTF. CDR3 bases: TGCAGCGTCCCATCTCTTGGGGGCCCCTCCTATGGCTACACCTTC. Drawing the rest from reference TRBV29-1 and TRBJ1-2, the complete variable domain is SAVISQKPSRDICQRGTSLTIQCQVDSQVTMMFWYRQQPGQSLTLIATANQGSEATYESGFVIDKFPISRPNLTFSTLTVSNMSPEDSSIYLCSVPSLGGPSYGYTFGSGTRLTVV.

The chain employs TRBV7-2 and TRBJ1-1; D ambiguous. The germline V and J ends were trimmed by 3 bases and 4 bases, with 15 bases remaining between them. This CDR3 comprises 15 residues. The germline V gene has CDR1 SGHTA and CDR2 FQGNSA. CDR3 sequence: CASSFPEQRGTEAFF. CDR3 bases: TGTGCCAGCAGCTTTCCAGAACAGCGAGGCACTGAAGCTTTCTTT.

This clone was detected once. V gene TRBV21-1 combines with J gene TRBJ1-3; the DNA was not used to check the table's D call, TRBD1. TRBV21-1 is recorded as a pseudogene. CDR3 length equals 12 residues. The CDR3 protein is CASTSQGNTIYF. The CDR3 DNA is TGTGCCAGCACCAGTCAAGGAAACACCATATATTTT.

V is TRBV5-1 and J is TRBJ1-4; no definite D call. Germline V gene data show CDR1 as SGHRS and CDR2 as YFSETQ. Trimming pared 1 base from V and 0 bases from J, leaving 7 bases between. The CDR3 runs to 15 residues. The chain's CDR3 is CASSLSGATNEKLFF. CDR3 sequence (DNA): TGCGCCAGCAGCTTGTCCGGGGCAACTAATGAAAAACTGTTTTTT.

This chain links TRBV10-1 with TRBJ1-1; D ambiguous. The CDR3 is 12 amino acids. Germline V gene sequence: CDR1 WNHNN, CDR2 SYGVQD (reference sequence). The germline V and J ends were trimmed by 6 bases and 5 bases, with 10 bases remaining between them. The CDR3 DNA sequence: TGCGCCAGCAGCCAACTGGGGACTGAAGCTTTCTTT. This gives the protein CASSQLGTEAFF.

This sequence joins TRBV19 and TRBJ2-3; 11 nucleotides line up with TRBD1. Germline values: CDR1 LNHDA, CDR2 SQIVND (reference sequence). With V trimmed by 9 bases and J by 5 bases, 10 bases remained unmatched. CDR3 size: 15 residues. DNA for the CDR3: TGTGCCAGCAGACCGGGACAGGGGGTGGTAGATACGCAGTATTTT. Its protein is CASRPGQGVVDTQYF.

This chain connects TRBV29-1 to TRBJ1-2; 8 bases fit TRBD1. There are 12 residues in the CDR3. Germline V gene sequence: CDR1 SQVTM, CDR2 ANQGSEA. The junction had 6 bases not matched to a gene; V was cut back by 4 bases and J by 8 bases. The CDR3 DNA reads TGCAGCGTTGGGCAGGGGGCTGAGGGCTACACCTTC. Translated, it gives CSVGQGAEGYTF.

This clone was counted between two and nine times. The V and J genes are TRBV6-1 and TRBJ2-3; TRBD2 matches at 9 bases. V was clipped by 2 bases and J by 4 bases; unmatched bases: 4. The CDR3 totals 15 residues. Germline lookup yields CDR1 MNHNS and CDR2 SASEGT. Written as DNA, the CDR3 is TGTGCCAGCAGTGAACGTAGCGGGGGCGCAGATACGCAGTATTTT. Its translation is CASSERSGGADTQYF.

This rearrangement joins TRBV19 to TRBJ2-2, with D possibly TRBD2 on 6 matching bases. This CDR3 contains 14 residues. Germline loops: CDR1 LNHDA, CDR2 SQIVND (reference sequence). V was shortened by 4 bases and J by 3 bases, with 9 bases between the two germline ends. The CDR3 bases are TGTGCCAGTAGTAGGGACTCCTACACCGGGGAGCTGTTTTTT. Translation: CASSRDSYTGELFF.

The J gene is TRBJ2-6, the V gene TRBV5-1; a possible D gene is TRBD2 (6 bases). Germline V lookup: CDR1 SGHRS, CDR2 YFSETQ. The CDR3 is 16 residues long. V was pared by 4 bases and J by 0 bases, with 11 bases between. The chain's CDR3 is CASSRLGNSGANVLTF. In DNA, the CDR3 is TGCGCCAGCAGCCGACTAGGAAACTCTGGGGCCAACGTCCTGACTTTC.

The CDR3 coding sequence is TGTGCCAGCAGCTTACCAGAGGGGCTGGGCACCGGGGAGCTGTTTTTT. It is translated as CASSLPEGLGTGELFF. The chain recombines TRBV7-3 with TRBJ2-2; the D gene could be TRBD1 or TRBD2 (5 bases each). This CDR3 is built from 16 residues. Germline assignment: CDR1 SGHTA and CDR2 FQGTGA. Deletions cut 2 bases from V and 4 bases from J, with 14 bases between.

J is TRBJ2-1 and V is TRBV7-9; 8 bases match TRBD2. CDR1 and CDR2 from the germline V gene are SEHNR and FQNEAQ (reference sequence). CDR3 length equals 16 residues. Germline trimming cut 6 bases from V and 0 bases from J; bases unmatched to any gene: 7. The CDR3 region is CASSARAGDSYNEQFF. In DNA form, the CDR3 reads TGTGCCAGCAGTGCCCGAGCGGGGGACTCCTACAATGAGCAGTTCTTC.

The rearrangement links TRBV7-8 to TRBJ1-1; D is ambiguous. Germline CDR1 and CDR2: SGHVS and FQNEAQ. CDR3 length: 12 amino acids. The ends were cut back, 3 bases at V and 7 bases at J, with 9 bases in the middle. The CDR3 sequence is CASSFSRSEAFF. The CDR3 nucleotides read TGTGCCAGCAGCTTCTCAAGGAGTGAAGCTTTCTTT.

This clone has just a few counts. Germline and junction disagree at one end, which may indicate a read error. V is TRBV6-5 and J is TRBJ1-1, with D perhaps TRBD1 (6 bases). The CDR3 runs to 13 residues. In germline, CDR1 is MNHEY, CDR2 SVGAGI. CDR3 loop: CASSLTGNAEAFF. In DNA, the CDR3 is TGTGCCAGCAGCCTCACAGGGAACGCTGAAGCTTTCTTT.

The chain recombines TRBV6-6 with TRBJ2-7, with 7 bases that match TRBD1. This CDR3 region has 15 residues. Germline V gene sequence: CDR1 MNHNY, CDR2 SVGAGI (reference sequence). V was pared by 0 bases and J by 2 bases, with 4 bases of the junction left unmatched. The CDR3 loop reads CASSYSGDRPYEQYF. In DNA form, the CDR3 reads TGTGCCAGCAGTTACTCCGGGGACAGACCCTACGAGCAGTACTTC.

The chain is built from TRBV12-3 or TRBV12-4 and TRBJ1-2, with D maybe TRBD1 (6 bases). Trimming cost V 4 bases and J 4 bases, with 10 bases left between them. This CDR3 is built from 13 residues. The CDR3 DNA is TGTGCCAGCAGTTCACAGGGCGCCTATGGCTACACCTTC. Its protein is CASSSQGAYGYTF.

The CDR3 nucleotides are TGCGCCAGCAGCCCCCCCGGGACAGGCTACGAGCAGTACTTC. This gives the protein CASSPPGTGYEQYF. V usage is TRBV4-1 and J usage is TRBJ2-7; TRBD1 matches at 8 bases. V was pared by 4 bases and J by 3 bases, with 5 bases of the junction left unmatched. Germline CDR1 and CDR2: MGHRA and YSYEKL. The CDR3 has 14 residues.

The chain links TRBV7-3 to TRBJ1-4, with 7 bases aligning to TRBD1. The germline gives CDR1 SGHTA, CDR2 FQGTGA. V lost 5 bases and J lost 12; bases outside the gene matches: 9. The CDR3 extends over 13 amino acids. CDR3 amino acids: CASSDKTGKELFF. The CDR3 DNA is TGTGCCAGCAGCGATAAGACAGGGAAGGAACTGTTTTTT.

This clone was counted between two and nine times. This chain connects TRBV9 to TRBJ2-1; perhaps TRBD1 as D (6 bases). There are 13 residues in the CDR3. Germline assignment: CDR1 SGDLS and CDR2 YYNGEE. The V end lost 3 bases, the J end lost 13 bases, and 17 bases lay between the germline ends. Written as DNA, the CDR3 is TGTGCCAGCAGCGCCCCAGGGGCCGAAATCCAGTTCTTC. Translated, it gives CASSAPGAEIQFF.

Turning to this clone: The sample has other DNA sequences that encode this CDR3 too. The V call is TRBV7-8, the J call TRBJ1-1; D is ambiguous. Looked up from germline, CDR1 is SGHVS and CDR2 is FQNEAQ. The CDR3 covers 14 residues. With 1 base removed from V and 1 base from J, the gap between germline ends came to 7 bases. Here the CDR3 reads CASSLGRGNTEAFF. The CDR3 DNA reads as TGTGCCAGCAGCTTAGGACGGGGGAACACTGAAGCTTTCTTT. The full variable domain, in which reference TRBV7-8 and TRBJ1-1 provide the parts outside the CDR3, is GAGVSQSPRYKVAKRGQDVALRCDPISGHVSLFWYQQALGQGPEFLTYFQNEAQLDKSGLPSDRFFAERPEGSVSTLKIQRTQQEDSAVYLCASSLGRGNTEAFFGQGTRLTVV.

The CDR3 DNA sequence: TGTGCCAGCAGTGAACAGGGAAGGTCCTACAATGAGCAGTTCTTC. Its translation is CASSEQGRSYNEQFF. V usage is TRBV25-1 and J usage is TRBJ2-1; perhaps TRBD1 as D (5 bases). Germline CDR1 and CDR2: MGHDK and SYGVNS. Trimming stripped 2 bases from V and 1 base from J, with 9 bases between. This CDR3 is 15 amino acids long.

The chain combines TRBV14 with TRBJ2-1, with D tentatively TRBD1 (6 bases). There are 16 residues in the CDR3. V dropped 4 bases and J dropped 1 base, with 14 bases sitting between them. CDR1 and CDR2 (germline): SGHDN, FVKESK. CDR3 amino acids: CASSLGADPSYNEQFF. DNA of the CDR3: TGTGCCAGCAGCCTGGGGGCAGATCCATCCTACAATGAGCAGTTCTTC.

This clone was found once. The CDR3 is CASSPGTGVYGYTF. The CDR3 DNA sequence: TGTGCCAGCTCACCCGGGACAGGGGTGTATGGCTACACCTTC. The rearrangement uses TRBV18 and TRBJ1-2; 10 positions agree with TRBD1. Trimming at V came to 3 bases and at J to 5 bases, leaving 3 bases not matched to a gene. The germline V gene encodes CDR1 KGHSH and CDR2 LQKENI. The CDR3 contains 14 residues.